The 30 T cell receptor beta chains in this list originate from one sample, sequenced in a study of vaccination effects on CD4 cells after COVID-19. Their recognized antigens are unknown. After around 10 days in culture, the CD4+ T cells were isolated. Sequenced by immunoSEQ multiplex PCR; TCRdb stores in-frame clones only, minus some. Of some 39,000 clones in the sample, 82% were seen once. This specimen was CD4+ T cells from PBMCs cultured without peptide, taken before COVID-19 vaccination. The receptor source for this set is a human donor who received a COVID-19 vaccine.

The chain links TRBV7-9 to TRBJ2-4; unclear D gene. Germline CDR1 is SEHNR and CDR2 is FQNEAQ (reference sequence). The CDR3 totals 12 residues. V lost 9 bases and J lost 5, with 11 bases in between. The CDR3 sequence is CASERVENIQYF. For the CDR3, the DNA is TGTGCCAGTGAACGGGTGGAAAACATTCAGTACTTC.

The chain joins TRBV20-1 to TRBJ2-5; D call uncertain. Per germline, CDR1 DFQATT and CDR2 SNEGSKA (reference sequence). The CDR3 runs to 11 residues. The germline V and J ends were trimmed by 3 bases and 4 bases, with 6 bases remaining between them. This CDR3 reads CSARIGETQYF. For the CDR3, the DNA is TGCAGTGCTAGGATCGGAGAGACCCAGTACTTC.

V gene TRBV5-6 combines with J gene TRBJ2-6; D might be TRBD2 (6 bases). The CDR3 totals 15 residues. Germline CDR1 SGHDT, CDR2 YYEEEE. V was trimmed by 2 bases and J by 1 base, leaving 7 bases between them. The CDR3 DNA sequence: TGTGCCAGCAGCTTCCGGGGGTCTGGGGCCAACGTCCTGACTTTC. Translation gives CASSFRGSGANVLTF.

This chain connects TRBV5-1 to TRBJ1-1, with D possibly matching TRBD1 (6 bases). The CDR3 covers 14 residues. Trimming took off 7 bases at V and 0 bases at J, with 13 bases between the two ends. The germline V gene encodes CDR1 SGHRS and CDR2 YFSETQ. This chain's CDR3 is CASRQATLNTEAFF. The CDR3 nucleotides are TGCGCCAGCCGACAGGCTACTCTGAACACTGAAGCTTTCTTT.

The chain combines TRBV6-4 with TRBJ2-7, with a possible D match to TRBD2 (5 bases). The germline V and J ends were trimmed by 7 bases and 4 bases, with 14 bases remaining between them. CDR1 MRHNA and CDR2 SNTAGT come from the germline V gene. CDR3 size: 13 residues. The chain's CDR3 is CASIRGPDYEQYV. CDR3 in DNA: TGTGCCAGCATCCGAGGGCCCGATTACGAGCAGTACGTC.

The chain is built from TRBV10-3 and TRBJ2-3; TRBD2 matches 8 bases. CDR1 and CDR2 (germline): ENHRY, SYGVKD. Unmatched junction bases numbered 0, after V lost 5 bases and J lost 5 bases. The CDR3 runs to 12 residues. CDR3 sequence reads: CAISTSGDTQYF. The CDR3 bases are TGTGCCATCAGTACTAGCGGAGATACGCAGTATTTT.

The V and J genes are TRBV2 and TRBJ2-2; no clear D gene. CDR3 length: 14 residues. CDR1 SNHLY and CDR2 FYNNEI come from the germline V gene. V was pared by 5 bases and J by 0 bases, with 7 bases between. The CDR3 DNA sequence: TGTGCCAGCAGTAAGACATCGAACACCGGGGAGCTGTTTTTT. As protein: CASSKTSNTGELFF.

V and J are TRBV14 and TRBJ1-1; D remains unclear. V was clipped by 0 bases and J by 4 bases, with 9 bases between them. CDR1 and CDR2 from the germline V gene are SGHDN and FVKESK. The CDR3 loop spans 14 amino acids. CDR3 coding DNA: TGTGCCAGCAGCCAAGATCCGGGAATCACTGAAGCTTTCTTT. This translates into CASSQDPGITEAFF.

The V and J genes are TRBV11-2 and TRBJ1-4, with D maybe TRBD1 (5 bases). The length of the CDR3 is 16 residues. V shed 1 base and J shed 5 bases, with 14 bases lying between them. Germline CDR1 SGHAT, CDR2 FQNNGV. The CDR3 DNA sequence: TGTGCCAGCAGCTTAGTGCGGGGCCGTCCCAATGAAAAACTGTTTTTT. It is translated as CASSLVRGRPNEKLFF.

The chain employs TRBV27 and TRBJ1-1; D is perhaps TRBD1 (6 bases). This CDR3 comprises 13 residues. The germline gives CDR1 MNHEY, CDR2 SMNVEV (reference sequence). The ends were cut back, 3 bases at V and 10 bases at J, with 15 bases in the middle. In DNA, the CDR3 is TGTGCCAGCAGTTTTAACAGGGTAGGGGCAGCTTTCTTT. It codes for CASSFNRVGAAFF.

CDR3 in DNA: TGTGCCAGCTCCCCTGCGTCTAGACTTTCCTACGAGCAGTACGTC. Protein: CASSPASRLSYEQYV. The genes are TRBV18 and TRBJ2-7; no clear D. The CDR3 totals 15 residues. Germline V lookup: CDR1 KGHSH, CDR2 LQKENI. Trimming left V 6 bases short and J 1 base short, with 16 bases between.

For the CDR3, the DNA is TGTGCCAGCTCACCACCGTCGGAGTTCCACACTGAAGCTTTCTTT. Translating gives CASSPPSEFHTEAFF. V gene TRBV18 combines with J gene TRBJ1-1, with unresolved D. Between the trimmed V and J ends, which lost 0 bases and 3 bases, there was a span of 11 bases. This CDR3 comprises 15 residues. The germline V gene has CDR1 KGHSH and CDR2 LQKENI.

V and J are TRBV13 and TRBJ2-3; tentative D call: TRBD2 (5 bases). CDR1 is PRHDT, CDR2 FYEKMQ, per germline (reference sequence). The CDR3 loop spans 12 amino acids. Trimming stripped 5 bases from V and 7 bases from J, with 10 bases between. CDR3 in amino acids: CASSTLAHTQYF. As DNA, the CDR3 is TGTGCCAGCAGCACTCTAGCCCATACGCAGTATTTT.

The chain recombines TRBV18 with TRBJ2-3, with TRBD1 matching 8 bases. V was clipped by 3 bases and J by 4 bases; unmatched bases: 6. The CDR3 extends over 15 amino acids. Germline values: CDR1 KGHSH, CDR2 LQKENI. Here the CDR3 DNA reads TGTGCCAGCTCACCCACAGGGGGTTCCGCAGATACGCAGTATTTT. As protein: CASSPTGGSADTQYF.

The chain recombines TRBV9 with TRBJ2-6; D ambiguous. V shed 3 bases and J shed 2 bases, with 15 bases lying between them. This CDR3 comprises 17 residues. The germline V gene encodes CDR1 SGDLS and CDR2 YYNGEE. The CDR3 bases are TGTGCCAGCAGCGCGAGCCCGAGTGATACTGGGGCCAACGTCCTGACTTTC. Translated: CASSASPSDTGANVLTF.

This clone was picked up a small number of times. The rearrangement uses TRBV5-1 and TRBJ1-1, with D possibly matching TRBD1 (5 bases). V lost 1 base to trimming and J lost 5 bases, with 12 bases between them. This CDR3 has 14 amino acids. From germline, CDR1 is SGHRS and CDR2 YFSETQ. CDR3 region: CASSLFQGGTEAFF. The CDR3 region has the DNA TGCGCCAGCAGCTTGTTTCAGGGAGGGACTGAAGCTTTCTTT. The full variable domain, its missing parts supplied by reference TRBV5-1 and TRBJ1-1, is KAGVTQTPRYLIKTRGQQVTLSCSPISGHRSVSWYQQTPGQGLQFLFEYFSETQRNKGNFPGRFSGRQFSNSRSEMNVSTLELGDSALYLCASSLFQGGTEAFFGQGTRLTVV.

This chain joins TRBV4-1 and TRBJ1-4, with D possibly matching TRBD1 (6 bases). The CDR3 is 15 residues long. Germline lookup yields CDR1 MGHRA and CDR2 YSYEKL. V gave up 5 bases and J gave up 5 bases, with 15 bases separating them. The DNA of the CDR3 is TGCGCCAGCAGCTCAGGGGAGGCGGGAAATGAAAAACTGTTTTTT. This translates into CASSSGEAGNEKLFF.

The chain recombines TRBV10-1 with TRBJ2-5, with a weak D call TRBD1 (6 bases). The germline CDR1 and CDR2 sequences are WNHNN and SYGVQD (reference sequence). Trimming removed 5 bases at V and 1 base at J, with 11 bases between. This CDR3 is built from 14 residues. The CDR3 DNA sequence: TGCGCCAGCAGTAATGGACAGCGCCAAGAGACCCAGTACTTC. Its translation is CASSNGQRQETQYF.

The chain uses TRBV6-5 and TRBJ2-7; TRBD2 might be the D (6 bases). Germline CDR1 is MNHEY and CDR2 is SVGAGI. There are 15 residues in the CDR3. V was clipped by 6 bases and J by 6 bases, with 21 bases between them. This CDR3 is CASSSGFAPEGEQYV. CDR3 sequence (DNA): TGTGCCAGCAGCTCAGGTTTCGCTCCGGAGGGCGAGCAGTACGTC.

CDR3 loop: CSVEYWTGGTDTQYF. The CDR3 bases are TGCAGCGTTGAATATTGGACAGGGGGCACAGATACGCAGTATTTT. The chain joins TRBV29-1 to TRBJ2-3; TRBD1 matches 9 bases. Germline CDR1 and CDR2: SQVTM and ANQGSEA. This CDR3 contains 15 residues. J gave up 1 base and V 2 bases, and 4 bases lay outside the gene matches.

The CDR3 sequence: CASSFRAGTYGYTF. As DNA, the CDR3 is TGTGCCAGCAGCTTTCGGGCAGGGACTTATGGCTACACCTTC. V gene TRBV7-2 combines with J gene TRBJ1-2, with D possibly being TRBD1 (5 bases). Trimming pared 3 bases from V and 5 bases from J, leaving 13 bases between. CDR3 length: 14 amino acids. Germline CDR1 SGHTA, CDR2 FQGNSA.

This clone came up once. The chain employs TRBV7-3 and TRBJ2-5, with 9 bases that match TRBD2. The J segment lost 3 bases and the V segment lost 5 bases, leaving 13 bases of the junction unmatched. CDR3 length equals 17 residues. The germline V gene has CDR1 SGHTA and CDR2 FQGTGA. For the CDR3, the DNA is TGTGCCAGCAGCCAACCGTGGCTAGCGGGGCACGAAGAGACCCAGTACTTC. It encodes CASSQPWLAGHEETQYF.

The gene calls are TRBV5-4 and TRBJ2-1; D gene ambiguous. The V end was cut by 2 bases, the J end by 7 bases, with 16 bases between. This CDR3 spans 15 amino acids. Germline V gene data show CDR1 as SGHNT and CDR2 as YYREEE (reference sequence). CDR3 amino acids: CASSLVPGPNNEQFF. DNA for the CDR3: TGTGCCAGCAGCTTAGTGCCAGGCCCTAATAATGAGCAGTTCTTC.

This clone appeared a few times. The chain is built from TRBV21-1 and TRBJ1-2. TRBV21-1 is given as a pseudogene. This CDR3 region has 10 residues. Here the CDR3 reads CASSIRETIF. The DNA of the CDR3 is TGTGCCAGCAGCATTCGCGAGACTATCTTC.

The gene calls are TRBV7-3 and TRBJ2-5; D is ambiguous. Germline assignment: CDR1 SGHTA and CDR2 FQGTGA. The CDR3 extends over 15 amino acids. V was cut by 7 bases and J by 5 bases, with 20 bases left in between. The CDR3 spells CASTNDPGPIETQYF. CDR3 DNA: TGTGCCAGCACCAATGACCCCGGGCCCATTGAGACCCAGTACTTC. Using reference TRBV7-3 and TRBJ2-5 for the parts outside the CDR3, the full variable domain is GAGVSQTPSNKVTEKGKYVELRCDPISGHTALYWYRQSLGQGPEFLIYFQGTGAADDSGLPNDRFFAVRPEGSVSTLKIQRTERGDSAVYLCASTNDPGPIETQYFGPGTRLLVL.

This clone was picked up a small number of times. V is TRBV15 and J is TRBJ1-4; TRBD1 agrees at 10 bases. This CDR3 region has 14 residues. Looked up from germline, CDR1 is LNHNV and CDR2 is YYDKDF (reference sequence). Germline trimming cut 3 bases from V and 5 bases from J; bases unmatched to any gene: 0. CDR3 DNA: TGTGCCACCAGCAGGGACAGGGGGAATGAAAAACTGTTTTTT. Its translation: CATSRDRGNEKLFF.

The chain recombines TRBV6-5 with TRBJ2-5, with 9 bases lining up with TRBD2. J lost 2 bases, V lost 5 bases, and 6 bases had no gene match. The CDR3 consists of 15 residues. Germline CDR1 reads MNHEY; CDR2 reads SVGAGI. Here the CDR3 reads CASSQFSGGQETQYF. The CDR3 DNA follows: TGTGCCAGCAGTCAGTTTAGCGGGGGACAAGAGACCCAGTACTTC.

V gene TRBV9 combines with J gene TRBJ2-3; TRBD2 matches 15 bases. J was trimmed by 4 bases and V by 1 base; bases with no gene match: 7. Germline CDR1 SGDLS, CDR2 YYNGEE. The length of the CDR3 is 18 residues. The CDR3 sequence is CASSVRTSGGAGADTQYF. CDR3 DNA: TGTGCCAGCAGCGTAAGGACTAGCGGGGGGGCCGGGGCAGATACGCAGTATTTT.

This clone has a handful of counts. The chain recombines TRBV15 with TRBJ1-1, with D hard to call. Germline V lookup: CDR1 LNHNV, CDR2 YYDKDF (reference sequence). CDR3 length: 13 residues. The V end lost 2 bases, the J end lost 1 base, and 5 bases lay between the germline ends. This CDR3 reads CATSRRGNTEAFF. The CDR3 nucleotides are TGTGCCACCAGCAGACGGGGGAACACTGAAGCTTTCTTT.

The chain recombines TRBV5-4 with TRBJ1-1; D is ambiguous. The CDR3 spans 13 residues. Germline V gene data show CDR1 as SGHNT and CDR2 as YYREEE (reference sequence). The V end was cut by 4 bases, the J end by 1 base, with 8 bases between. The CDR3 nucleotides read TGTGCCAGCAGCCGAATGGGGAACACTGAAGCTTTCTTT. Its protein product is CASSRMGNTEAFF.